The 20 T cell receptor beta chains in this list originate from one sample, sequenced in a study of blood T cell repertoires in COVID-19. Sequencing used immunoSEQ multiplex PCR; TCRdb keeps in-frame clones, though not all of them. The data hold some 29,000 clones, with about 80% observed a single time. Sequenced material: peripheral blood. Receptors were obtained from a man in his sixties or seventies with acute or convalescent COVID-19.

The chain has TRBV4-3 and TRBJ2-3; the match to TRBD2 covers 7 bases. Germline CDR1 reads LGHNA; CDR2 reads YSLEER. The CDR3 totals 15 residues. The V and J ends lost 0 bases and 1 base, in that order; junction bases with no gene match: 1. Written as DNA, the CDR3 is TGCGCCAGCAGCCAAGACCTAGCGGGCACAGATACGCAGTATTTT. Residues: CASSQDLAGTDTQYF.

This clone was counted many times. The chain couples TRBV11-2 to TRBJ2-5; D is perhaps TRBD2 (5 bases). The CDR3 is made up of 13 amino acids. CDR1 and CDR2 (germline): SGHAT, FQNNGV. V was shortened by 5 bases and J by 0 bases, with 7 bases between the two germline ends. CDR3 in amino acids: CASSRGYQETQYF. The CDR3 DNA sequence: TGTGCCAGCAGCCGGGGTTACCAAGAGACCCAGTACTTC.

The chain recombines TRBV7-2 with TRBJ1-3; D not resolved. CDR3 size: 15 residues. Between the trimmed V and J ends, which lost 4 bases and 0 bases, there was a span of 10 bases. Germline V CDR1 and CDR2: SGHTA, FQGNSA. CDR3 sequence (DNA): TGTGCCAGCAGCTCATTTAGTCTCTCTGGAAACACCATATATTTT. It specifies CASSSFSLSGNTIYF.

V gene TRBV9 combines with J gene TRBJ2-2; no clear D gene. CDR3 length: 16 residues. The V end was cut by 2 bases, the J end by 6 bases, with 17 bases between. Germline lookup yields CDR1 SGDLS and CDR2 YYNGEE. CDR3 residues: CASSVFSAPGSGELFF. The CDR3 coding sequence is TGTGCCAGCAGCGTTTTTTCCGCCCCAGGTTCCGGGGAGCTGTTTTTT.

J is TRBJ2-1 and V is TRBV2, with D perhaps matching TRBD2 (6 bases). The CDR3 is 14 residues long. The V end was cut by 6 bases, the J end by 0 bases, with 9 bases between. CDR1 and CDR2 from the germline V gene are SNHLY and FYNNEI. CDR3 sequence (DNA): TGTGCCAGCAGATCAGCGGGCTCCTACAATGAGCAGTTCTTC. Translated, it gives CASRSAGSYNEQFF.

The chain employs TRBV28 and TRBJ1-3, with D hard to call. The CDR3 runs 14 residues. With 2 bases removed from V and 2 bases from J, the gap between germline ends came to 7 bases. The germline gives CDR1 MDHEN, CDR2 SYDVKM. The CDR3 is CASSLRDAGNTIYF. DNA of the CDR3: TGTGCCAGCAGTTTACGGGATGCTGGAAACACCATATATTTT.

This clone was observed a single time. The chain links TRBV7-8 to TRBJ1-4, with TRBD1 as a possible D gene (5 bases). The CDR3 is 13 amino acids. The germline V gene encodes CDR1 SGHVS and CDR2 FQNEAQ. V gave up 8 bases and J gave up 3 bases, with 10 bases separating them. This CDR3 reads CASGGLANEKLFF. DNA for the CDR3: TGTGCCAGCGGGGGACTCGCTAATGAAAAACTGTTTTTT.

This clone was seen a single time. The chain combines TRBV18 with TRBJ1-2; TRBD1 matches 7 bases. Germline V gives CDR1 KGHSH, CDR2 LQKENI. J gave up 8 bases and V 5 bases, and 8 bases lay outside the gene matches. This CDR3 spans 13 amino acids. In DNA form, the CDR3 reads TGTGCCAGCTCAACCACAGGGGTGGAGGGCTACACCTTC. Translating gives CASSTTGVEGYTF.

CDR3 in DNA: TGTGCCAGCAGCTTAAGCATCTCTGGGGCCAACGTCCTGACTTTC. It yields the protein CASSLSISGANVLTF. J is TRBJ2-6 and V is TRBV7-2; D call uncertain. CDR1 is SGHTA, CDR2 FQGNSA, per germline. This CDR3 region has 15 residues. Deletions cut 2 bases from V and 0 bases from J, with 5 bases between.

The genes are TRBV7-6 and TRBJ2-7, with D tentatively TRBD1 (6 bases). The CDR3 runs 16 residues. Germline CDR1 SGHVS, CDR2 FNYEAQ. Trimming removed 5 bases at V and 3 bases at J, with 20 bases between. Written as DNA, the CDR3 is TGTGCCAGCAGCCCCGAAACAGGGACGGTTTTCTACGAGCAGTACTTC. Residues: CASSPETGTVFYEQYF. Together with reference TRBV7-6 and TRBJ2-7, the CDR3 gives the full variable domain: GAGVSQSPRYKVTKRGQDVALRCDPISGHVSLYWYRQALGQGPEFLTYFNYEAQQDKSGLPNDRFSAERPEGSISTLTIQRTEQRDSAMYRCASSPETGTVFYEQYFGPGTRLTVT.

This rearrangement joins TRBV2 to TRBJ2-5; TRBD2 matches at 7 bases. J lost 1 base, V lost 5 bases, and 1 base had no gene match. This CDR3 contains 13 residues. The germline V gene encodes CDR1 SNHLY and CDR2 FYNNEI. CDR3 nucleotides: TGTGCCAGCAGTCCTAGCGGCCAAGAGACCCAGTACTTC. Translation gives CASSPSGQETQYF.

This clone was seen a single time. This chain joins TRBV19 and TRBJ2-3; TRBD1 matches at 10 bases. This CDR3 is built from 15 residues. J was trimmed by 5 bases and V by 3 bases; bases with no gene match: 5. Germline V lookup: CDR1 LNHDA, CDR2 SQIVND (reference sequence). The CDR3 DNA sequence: TGTGCCAGTAGTATGGAGGGACAGGGGTTAGATACGCAGTATTTT. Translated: CASSMEGQGLDTQYF.

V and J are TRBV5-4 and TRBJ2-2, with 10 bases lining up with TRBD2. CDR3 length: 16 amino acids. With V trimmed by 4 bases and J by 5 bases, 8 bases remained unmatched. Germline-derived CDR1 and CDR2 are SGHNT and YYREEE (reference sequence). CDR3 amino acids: CASSLPSGRRTGELFF. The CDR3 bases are TGTGCCAGCAGCCTCCCTAGCGGGAGAAGGACCGGGGAGCTGTTTTTT.

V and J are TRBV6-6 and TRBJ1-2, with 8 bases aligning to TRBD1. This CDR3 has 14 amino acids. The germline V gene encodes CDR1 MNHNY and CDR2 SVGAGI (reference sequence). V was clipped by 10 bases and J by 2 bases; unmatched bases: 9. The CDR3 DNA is TGTGCCATCCGGGGGCAGGGGGCGAACTATGGCTACACCTTC. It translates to CAIRGQGANYGYTF.

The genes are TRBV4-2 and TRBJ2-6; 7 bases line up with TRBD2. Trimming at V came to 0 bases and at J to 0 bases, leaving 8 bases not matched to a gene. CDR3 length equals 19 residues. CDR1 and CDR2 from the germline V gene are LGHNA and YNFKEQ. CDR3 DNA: TGTGCCAGCAGCCAAGAATTGCGGGGGATCAACTCTGGGGCCAACGTCCTGACTTTC. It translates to CASSQELRGINSGANVLTF.

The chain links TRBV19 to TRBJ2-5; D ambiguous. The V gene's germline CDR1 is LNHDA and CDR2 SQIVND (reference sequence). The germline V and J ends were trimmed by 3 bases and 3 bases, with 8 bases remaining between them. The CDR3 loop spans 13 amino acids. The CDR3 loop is CASSISAEETQYF. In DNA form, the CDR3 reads TGTGCCAGTAGTATCTCCGCGGAAGAGACCCAGTACTTC.

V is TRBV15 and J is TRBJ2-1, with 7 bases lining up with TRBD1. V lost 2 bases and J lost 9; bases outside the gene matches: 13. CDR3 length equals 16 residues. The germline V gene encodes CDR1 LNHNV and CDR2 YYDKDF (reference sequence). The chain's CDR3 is CATSRRQGGYSPEQFF. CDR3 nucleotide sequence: TGTGCCACCAGCAGACGACAGGGCGGTTATTCGCCTGAGCAGTTCTTC.

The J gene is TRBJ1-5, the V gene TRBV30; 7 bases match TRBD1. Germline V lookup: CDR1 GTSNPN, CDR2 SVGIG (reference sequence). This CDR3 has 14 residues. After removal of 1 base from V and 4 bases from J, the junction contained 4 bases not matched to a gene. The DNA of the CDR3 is TGTGCCTGGAGTGGTACAGGGGAAAATCAGCCCCAGCATTTT. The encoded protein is CAWSGTGENQPQHF.

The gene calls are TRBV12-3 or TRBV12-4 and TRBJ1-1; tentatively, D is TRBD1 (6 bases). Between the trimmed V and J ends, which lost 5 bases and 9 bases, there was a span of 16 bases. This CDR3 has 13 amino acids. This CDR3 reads CASSIQTGSKAFF. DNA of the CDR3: TGTGCCAGCAGTATCCAAACAGGGAGTAAAGCTTTCTTT.

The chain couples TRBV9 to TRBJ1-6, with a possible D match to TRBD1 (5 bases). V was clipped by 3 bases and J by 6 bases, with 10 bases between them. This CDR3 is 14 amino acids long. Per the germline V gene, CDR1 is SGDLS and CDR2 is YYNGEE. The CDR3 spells CASSARQTNSPLHF. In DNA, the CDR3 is TGTGCCAGCAGCGCGCGACAGACTAATTCACCCCTCCACTTT.